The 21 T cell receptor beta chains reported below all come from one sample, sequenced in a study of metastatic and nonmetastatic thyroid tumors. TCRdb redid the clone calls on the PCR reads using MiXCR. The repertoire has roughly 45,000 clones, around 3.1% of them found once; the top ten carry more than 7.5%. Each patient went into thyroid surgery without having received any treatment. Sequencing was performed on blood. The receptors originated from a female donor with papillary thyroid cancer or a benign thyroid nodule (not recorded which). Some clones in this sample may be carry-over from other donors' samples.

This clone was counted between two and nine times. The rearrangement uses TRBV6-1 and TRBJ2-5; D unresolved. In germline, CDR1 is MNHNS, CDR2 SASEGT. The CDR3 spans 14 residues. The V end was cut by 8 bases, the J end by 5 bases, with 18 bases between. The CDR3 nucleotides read TGTGCCAGCTCGATACGGTCCCAGGTCGAGACCCAGTACTTC. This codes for CASSIRSQVETQYF.

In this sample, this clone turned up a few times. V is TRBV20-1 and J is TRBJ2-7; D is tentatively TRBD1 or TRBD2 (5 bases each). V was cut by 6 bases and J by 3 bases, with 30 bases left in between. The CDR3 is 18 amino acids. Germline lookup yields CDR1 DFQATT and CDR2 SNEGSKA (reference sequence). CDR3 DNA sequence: TGCAGTGCCTGGGCTTCTTCGGCGGCGGGCAGGGCCTTCTACGAGCAGTACTTC. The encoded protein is CSAWASSAAGRAFYEQYF.

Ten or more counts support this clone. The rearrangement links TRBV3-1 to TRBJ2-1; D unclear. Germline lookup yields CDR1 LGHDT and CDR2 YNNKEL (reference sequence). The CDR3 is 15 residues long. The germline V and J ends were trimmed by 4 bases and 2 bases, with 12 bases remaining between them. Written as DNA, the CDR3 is TGTGCCAGCAGCCGAGAAGGGCCTACCTACAATGAGCAGTTCTTC. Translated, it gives CASSREGPTYNEQFF.

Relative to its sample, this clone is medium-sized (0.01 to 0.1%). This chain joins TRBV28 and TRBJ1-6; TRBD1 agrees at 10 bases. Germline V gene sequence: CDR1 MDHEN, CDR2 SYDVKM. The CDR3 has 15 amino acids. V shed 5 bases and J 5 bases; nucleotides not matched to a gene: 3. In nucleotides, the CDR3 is TGTGCCAGCAGTCCCGGGACAGGGGATAATTCACCCCTCCACTTT. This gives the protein CASSPGTGDNSPLHF.

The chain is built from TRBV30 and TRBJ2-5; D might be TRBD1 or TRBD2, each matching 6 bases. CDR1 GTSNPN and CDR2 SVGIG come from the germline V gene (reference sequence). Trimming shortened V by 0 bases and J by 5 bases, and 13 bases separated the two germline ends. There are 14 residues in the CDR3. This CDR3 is CAWSVLGGRETQYF. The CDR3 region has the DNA TGTGCCTGGAGTGTACTGGGGGGCCGGGAGACCCAGTACTTC.

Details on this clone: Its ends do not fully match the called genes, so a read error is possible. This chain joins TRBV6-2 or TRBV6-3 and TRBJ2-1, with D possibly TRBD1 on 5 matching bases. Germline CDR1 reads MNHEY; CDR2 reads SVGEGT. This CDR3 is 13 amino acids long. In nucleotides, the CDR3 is TGTGCCAGCAGTTACCCCGACAGCCATGATCAGTTCTTC. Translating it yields CASSYPDSHDQFF.

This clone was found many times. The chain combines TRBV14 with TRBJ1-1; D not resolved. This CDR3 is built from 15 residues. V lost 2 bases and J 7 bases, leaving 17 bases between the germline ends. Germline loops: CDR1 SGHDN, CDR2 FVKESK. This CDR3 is CASSQWQSPGVEAFF. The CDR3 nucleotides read TGTGCCAGCAGCCAATGGCAATCCCCTGGGGTTGAAGCTTTCTTT.

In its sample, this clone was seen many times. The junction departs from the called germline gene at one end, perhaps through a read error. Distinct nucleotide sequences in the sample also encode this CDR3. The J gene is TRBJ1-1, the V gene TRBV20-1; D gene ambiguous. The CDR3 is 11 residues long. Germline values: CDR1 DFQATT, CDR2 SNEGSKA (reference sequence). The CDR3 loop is CSARGATEAFF. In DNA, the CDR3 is TGCAGTGCTAGAGGGGCCACTGAAGCCTTCTTT.

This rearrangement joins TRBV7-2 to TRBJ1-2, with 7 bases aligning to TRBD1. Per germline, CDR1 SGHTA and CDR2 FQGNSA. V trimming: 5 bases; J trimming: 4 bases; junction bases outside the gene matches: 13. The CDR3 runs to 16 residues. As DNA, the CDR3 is TGTGCCAGCAGCCCCCTTGTCGGGACAGCAATCTATGGCTACACCTTC. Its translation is CASSPLVGTAIYGYTF. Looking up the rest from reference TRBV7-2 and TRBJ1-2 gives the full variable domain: GAGVSQSPSNKVTEKGKDVELRCDPISGHTALYWYRQSLGQGLEFLIYFQGNSAPDKSGLPSDRFSAERTGGSVSTLTIQRTQQEDSAVYLCASSPLVGTAIYGYTFGSGTRLTVV.

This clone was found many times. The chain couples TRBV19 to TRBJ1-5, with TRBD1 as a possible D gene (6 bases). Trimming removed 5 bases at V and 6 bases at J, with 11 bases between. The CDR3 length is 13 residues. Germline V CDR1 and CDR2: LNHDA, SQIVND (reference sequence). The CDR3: CASSPRGFQPQHF. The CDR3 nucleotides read TGTGCCAGTAGTCCCAGGGGCTTTCAGCCCCAGCATTTT.

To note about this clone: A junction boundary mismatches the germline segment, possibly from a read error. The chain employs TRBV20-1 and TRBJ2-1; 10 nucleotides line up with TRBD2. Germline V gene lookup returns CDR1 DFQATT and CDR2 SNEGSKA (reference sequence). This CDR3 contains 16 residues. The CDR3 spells CSSRDRTSGMAREQFF. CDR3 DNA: TGCAGTTCTAGAGATAGAACTAGCGGGATGGCCCGTGAGCAGTTCTTC.

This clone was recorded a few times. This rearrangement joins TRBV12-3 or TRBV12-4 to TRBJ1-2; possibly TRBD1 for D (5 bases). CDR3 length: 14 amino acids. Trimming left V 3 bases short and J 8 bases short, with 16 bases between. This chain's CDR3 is CASSFSGRARGYTF. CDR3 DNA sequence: TGTGCCAGCAGTTTTTCAGGGAGGGCCCGGGGCTACACCTTC.

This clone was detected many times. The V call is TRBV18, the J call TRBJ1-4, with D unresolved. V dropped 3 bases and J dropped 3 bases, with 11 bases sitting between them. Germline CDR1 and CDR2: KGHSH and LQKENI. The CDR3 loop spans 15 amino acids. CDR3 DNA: TGTGCCAGCTCACCCTGGACCGGGGCTAATGAAAAACTGTTTTTT. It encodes CASSPWTGANEKLFF.

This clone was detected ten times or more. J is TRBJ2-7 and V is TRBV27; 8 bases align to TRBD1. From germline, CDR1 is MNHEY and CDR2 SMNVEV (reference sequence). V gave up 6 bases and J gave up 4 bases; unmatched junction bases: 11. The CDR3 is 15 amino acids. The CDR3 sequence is CASRQTGTGQYEQYF. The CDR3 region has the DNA TGTGCCAGCAGACAGACCGGGACAGGTCAATACGAGCAGTACTTC.

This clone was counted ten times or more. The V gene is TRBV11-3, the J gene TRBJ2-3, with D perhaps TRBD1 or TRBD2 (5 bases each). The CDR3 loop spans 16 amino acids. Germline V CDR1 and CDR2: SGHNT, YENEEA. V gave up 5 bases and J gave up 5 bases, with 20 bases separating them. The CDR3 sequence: CASSPGVTKRGDTQYF. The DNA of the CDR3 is TGTGCCAGCAGCCCCGGTGTAACTAAGAGGGGAGATACGCAGTATTTT.

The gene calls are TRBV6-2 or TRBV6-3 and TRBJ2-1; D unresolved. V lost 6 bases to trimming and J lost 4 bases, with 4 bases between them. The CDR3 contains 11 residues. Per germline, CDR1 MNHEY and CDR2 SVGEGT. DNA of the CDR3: TGTGCCAGCAGGGATTACAATGAGCAGTTCTTC. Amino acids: CASRDYNEQFF.

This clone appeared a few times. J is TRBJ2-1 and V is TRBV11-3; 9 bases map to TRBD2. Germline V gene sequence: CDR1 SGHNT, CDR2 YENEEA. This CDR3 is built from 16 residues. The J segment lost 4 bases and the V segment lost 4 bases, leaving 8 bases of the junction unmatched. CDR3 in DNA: TGTGCCAGCAGCTCCCGGGATAGCGGGAGTTACAATGAGCAGTTCTTC. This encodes CASSSRDSGSYNEQFF.

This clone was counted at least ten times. The CDR3 region has the DNA TGTGCCAGCAGCCAAGGTCCCGTTGGGTATAGCAATCAGCCCCAGCATTTT. It yields the protein CASSQGPVGYSNQPQHF. The chain has TRBV3-1 and TRBJ1-5; D gene ambiguous. The germline V gene has CDR1 LGHDT and CDR2 YNNKEL (reference sequence). The CDR3 has 17 residues. Trimming took 1 base from V and 0 from J, leaving 13 bases between them.

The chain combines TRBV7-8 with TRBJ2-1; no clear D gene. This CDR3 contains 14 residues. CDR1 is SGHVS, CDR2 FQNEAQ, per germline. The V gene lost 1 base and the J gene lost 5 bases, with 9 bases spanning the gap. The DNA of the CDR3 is TGTGCCAGCAGCTTAGTTGAGCGCAACAATGAGCAGTTCTTC. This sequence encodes CASSLVERNNEQFF. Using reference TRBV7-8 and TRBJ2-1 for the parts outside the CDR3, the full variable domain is GAGVSQSPRYKVAKRGQDVALRCDPISGHVSLFWYQQALGQGPEFLTYFQNEAQLDKSGLPSDRFFAERPEGSVSTLKIQRTQQEDSAVYLCASSLVERNNEQFFGPGTRLTVL.

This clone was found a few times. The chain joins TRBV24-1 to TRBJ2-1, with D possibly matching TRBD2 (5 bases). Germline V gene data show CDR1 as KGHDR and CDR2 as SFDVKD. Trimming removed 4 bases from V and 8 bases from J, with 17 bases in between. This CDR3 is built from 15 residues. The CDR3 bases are TGTGCCACCAGTGACACCGGACTTGATGAGGATGAGCAGTTCTTC. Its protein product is CATSDTGLDEDEQFF.

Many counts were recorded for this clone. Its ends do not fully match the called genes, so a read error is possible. The CDR3, as DNA: TGTGCTAGCAGCTTAGTAATCGGGACTGAAGCTTTCTTT. It encodes CASSLVIGTEAFF. The chain links TRBV7-7 to TRBJ1-1; unclear D gene. The CDR3 has 13 amino acids. CDR1 is SSHAT and CDR2 is FNYEAQ in the germline V gene (reference sequence).